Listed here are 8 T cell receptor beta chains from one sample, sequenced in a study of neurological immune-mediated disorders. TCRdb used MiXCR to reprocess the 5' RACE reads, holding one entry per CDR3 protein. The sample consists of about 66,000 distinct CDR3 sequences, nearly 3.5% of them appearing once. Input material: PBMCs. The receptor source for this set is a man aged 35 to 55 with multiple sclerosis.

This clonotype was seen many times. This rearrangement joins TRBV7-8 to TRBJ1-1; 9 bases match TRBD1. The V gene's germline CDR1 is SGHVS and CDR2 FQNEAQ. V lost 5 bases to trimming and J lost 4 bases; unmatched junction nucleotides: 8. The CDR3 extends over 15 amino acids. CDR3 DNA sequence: TGTGCCAGCAGCCCGCTACAGGGGGCTCCCACTGAAGCTTTCTTT. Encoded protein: CASSPLQGAPTEAFF.

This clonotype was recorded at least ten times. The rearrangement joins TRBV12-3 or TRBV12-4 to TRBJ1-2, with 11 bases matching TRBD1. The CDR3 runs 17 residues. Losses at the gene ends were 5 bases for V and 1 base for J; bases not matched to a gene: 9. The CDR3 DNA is TGTGCCAGCAGTCCCACCGGGACAGGGGGAGTTAACTATGGCTACACCTTC. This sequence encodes CASSPTGTGGVNYGYTF.

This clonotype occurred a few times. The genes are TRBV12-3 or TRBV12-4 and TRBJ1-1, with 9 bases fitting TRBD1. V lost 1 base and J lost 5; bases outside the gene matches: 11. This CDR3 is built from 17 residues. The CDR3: CASSLGTLQGARTEAFF. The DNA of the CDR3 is TGTGCCAGCAGTTTAGGGACTTTACAGGGGGCAAGGACTGAAGCTTTCTTT.

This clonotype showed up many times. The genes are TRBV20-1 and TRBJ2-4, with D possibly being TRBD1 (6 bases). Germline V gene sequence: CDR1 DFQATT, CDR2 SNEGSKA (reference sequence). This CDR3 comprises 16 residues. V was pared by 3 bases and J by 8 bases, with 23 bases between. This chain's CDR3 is CSASPSADSRIDIQYF. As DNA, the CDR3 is TGCAGTGCTAGCCCCTCCGCGGACAGTAGAATAGACATTCAGTACTTC.

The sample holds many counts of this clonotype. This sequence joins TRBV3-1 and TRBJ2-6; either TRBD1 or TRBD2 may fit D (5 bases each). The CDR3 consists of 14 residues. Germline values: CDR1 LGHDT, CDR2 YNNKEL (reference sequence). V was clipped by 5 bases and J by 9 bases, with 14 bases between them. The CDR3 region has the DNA TGTGCCAGCAGCTACAACCGGGACCACAACGTCCTGACTTTC. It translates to CASSYNRDHNVLTF.

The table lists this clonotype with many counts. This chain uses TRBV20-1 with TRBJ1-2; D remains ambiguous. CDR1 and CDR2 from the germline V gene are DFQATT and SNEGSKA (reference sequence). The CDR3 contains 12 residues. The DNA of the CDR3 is TGCAGGCCCAAGGGCACGAACTATGGCTACACCTTC. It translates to CRPKGTNYGYTF.

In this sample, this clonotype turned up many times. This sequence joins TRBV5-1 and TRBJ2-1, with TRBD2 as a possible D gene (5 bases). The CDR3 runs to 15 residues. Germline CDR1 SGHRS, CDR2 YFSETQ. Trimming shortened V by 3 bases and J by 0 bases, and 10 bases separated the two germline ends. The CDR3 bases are TGCGCCAGCAGCTCGGGATTCCTCTCCTACAATGAGCAGTTCTTC. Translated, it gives CASSSGFLSYNEQFF.

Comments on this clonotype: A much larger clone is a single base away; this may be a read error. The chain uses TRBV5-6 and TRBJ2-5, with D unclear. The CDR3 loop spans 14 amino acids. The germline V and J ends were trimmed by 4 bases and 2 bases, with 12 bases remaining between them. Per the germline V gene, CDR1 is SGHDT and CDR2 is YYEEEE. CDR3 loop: CASSPGKGQETQYF. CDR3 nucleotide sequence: TGTGCCAGCAGCCCCGGAAAGGGACAAGAGACCCAGTACTTC. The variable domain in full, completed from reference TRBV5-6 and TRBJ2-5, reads DAGVTQSPTHLIKTRGQQVTLRCSPKSGHDTVSWYQQALGQGPQFIFQYYEEEERQRGNFPDRFSGHQFPNYSSELNVNALLLGDSALYLCASSPGKGQETQYFGPGTRLLVL.